The source of this TCR beta chain is a study of molecular identifiers for immune sequencing clone quantification. General study findings and limits: Sharing of a barcode by identical TCR molecules could cause highly expanded clone sizes to be underestimated. The share of molecules held by clones above 20 RNA copies was over 97% in effector cells and under 1% in naive cells.

TCRdb re-called the PCR reads with MiXCR, one entry per CDR3 protein. This sample yields about 640,000 distinct CDR3 sequences, of which just under 20% are seen a single time; roughly 0.85% belongs to the top ten. This clonotype was counted at least ten times. What it binds is unknown. Germline assignment: CDR1 MNHEY and CDR2 SMNVEV (reference sequence). The CDR3 loop spans 15 amino acids. The V and J ends lost 2 bases and 2 bases, in that order; junction bases with no gene match: 5. RNA fractions of 10%, 30% or 50% and about 17,000 to 1,000,000 sorted cells were the source of naive CD8 libraries. Naive CD8 T cells were picked out by sorting for CD8+CD4-CCR7+CD45RA+.

Sequencing input: naive CD8+ T cells from blood, with Jurkat cell RNA spiked in. Indicated subset: FACS-sorted CD8+CD4-CCR7+CD45RA+ naive T cells. This chain uses TRBV27 with TRBJ1-1, with TRBD1 identical over 7 bases. This clonotype was obtained from a human donor in good health. Some libraries in this study had Jurkat cell RNA spiked in. CDR3 loop: CASSLRGGRNTEAFF. The CDR3 DNA follows: TGTGCCAGCAGTTTAAGAGGGGGCCGAAACACTGAAGCTTTCTTT.